This T cell receptor beta chain appears in the sequencing data of a study of identical twins. Study conclusions and caveats: The conclusions drew on cross-sectional statistical analysis instead of tracking the same donors.

This clonotype has just a few counts. The antigen is undetermined. TCRdb reprocessed the 5' RACE reads with MiXCR, giving one entry per CDR3 protein. The sample contains 500,000 to 650,000 distinct CDR3 sequences, roughly 7.2% of which appear only once. Per the germline V gene, CDR1 is DFQATT and CDR2 is SNEGSKA (reference sequence). The J segment lost 7 bases and the V segment lost 1 base, leaving 21 bases of the junction unmatched. The CDR3 has 19 amino acids. The same specimen was also included in a second study, on yellow fever vaccine responses in identical twins.

This sequence was found in a woman under 30 in good health. The sample taken for sequencing was PBMCs. V gene TRBV20-1 combines with J gene TRBJ2-1; 8 nucleotides align to TRBD2. In DNA form, the CDR3 reads TGCAGTGCTAGAGCTGCGGGACTAGGGGGTGCAGTCTCGGGAAATGAGCAGTTCTTC. This codes for CSARAAGLGGAVSGNEQFF.